What follows are 20 T cell receptor delta chains derived from one specimen sequenced in a study of γδ T cells in repeated Plasmodium falciparum infection. Bulk repertoires came from Vgamma9/Vdelta2+ or Vdelta2-negative gammadelta T cells flow-sorted from PBMC. TCRdb fed the multiplex PCR reads to CATT. The sample has around 57,000 delta-chain clones, over 1.5% seen once. The sample taken for sequencing was gamma-delta T cells from blood. The receptor set was obtained from a pool of human donors (malaria-infected and uninfected, not separated).

The table lists this clone with a few counts. The amino acid sequence in TCRdb belongs to a much larger clone and departs from this DNA's translation at residue 16, likely a sequencing read error; the sequence shown is translated from the DNA. The V gene is TRDV1, the J gene TRDJ1; 13 bases are shared with TRDD3. TCRdb carries no J gene annotation; the J gene was assigned here by matching the DNA with germline. In germline, CDR1 is TSWWSYY, CDR2 QGS. The CDR3 is made up of 24 amino acids. V lost 4 bases, J lost 1 base, and 27 bases stayed unmatched. The CDR3 here is CALGGALYRALGDTRSGPTDKLIF. In DNA, the CDR3 is TGTGCTCTTGGGGGAGCCCTGTATCGGGCACTGGGGGATACGCGCAGTGGACCCACCGATAAACTCATCTTT.

There are a few counts of this clone. TCRdb's listed protein matches a much larger clone and diverges from this DNA's translation at residue 17, likely through a read error; the protein shown comes from the DNA. This chain uses TRDV1 with TRDJ1; 8 positions agree with TRDD3. The CDR3 sequence is 22 residues long. The germline CDR1 and CDR2 sequences are TSWWSYY and QGS. The J segment lost 3 bases and the V segment lost 1 base, leaving 25 bases of the junction unmatched. The CDR3 loop reads CALGERRETGGYQGSYADKLIF. Written as DNA, the CDR3 is TGTGCTCTTGGGGAACGGAGGGAGACTGGGGGGTACCAAGGGTCGTACGCCGATAAACTCATCTTT.

This clone turned up a few times. The TCRdb protein comes from a much larger clone and disagrees with this DNA's translation at residue 15, likely due to a read error; the protein given here is derived from the DNA. V is TRDV1 and J is TRDJ1, with D possibly being TRDD3 (6 bases). V shed 1 base and J shed 6 bases, with 27 bases lying between them. The CDR3 length is 19 residues. The V gene's germline CDR1 is TSWWSYY and CDR2 QGS. CDR3 residues: CALGEPFPLILGRTNKLIF. CDR3 in DNA: TGTGCTCTTGGGGAACCTTTTCCCCTCATACTGGGTCGGACCAATAAACTCATCTTT.

In the case of this clone: The protein in TCRdb stems from a much larger clone and differs at residue 16 from this DNA's translation, likely a read error; here the protein is translated from the DNA. The rearrangement joins TRDV2 to TRDJ2; D remains ambiguous. Germline matching of the DNA provided the J gene here, since TCRdb leaves it blank. Per the germline V gene, CDR1 is GEAIGNYY and CDR2 is EKD. The CDR3 is made up of 20 amino acids. The DNA of the CDR3 is TGTGCCTGTGACACCGTGTTCCAGGGTGAAGGCGGTACGACAACAGAACAACTCTTCTTT. The encoded protein is CACDTVFQGEGGTTTEQLFF.

This clone was detected ten times or more. It is likely a read error: a sequence one base away is far more abundant. Within the sample, other DNA sequences also encode this same CDR3. The rearrangement uses TRDV3 and TRDJ1; D perhaps matches TRDD2 (6 bases). Looked up from germline, CDR1 is TVYSNPD and CDR2 is GDNSRS (reference sequence). The CDR3 is 16 residues long. The V and J ends lost 3 bases and 6 bases respectively, with 26 bases between them. CDR3 DNA sequence: TGTGCCTTGCAGTCGTCGCTCCTACGACGTCGCAATAAACTCATCTTT. Protein sequence: CALQSSLLRRRNKLIF.

With respect to this clone: A far larger clone is just one base off, so this is likely a read error. The same CDR3 also results from other DNA sequences found in this sample. The CDR3 loop is CALGSRLKGQLLGAYTDKLIF. The CDR3, as DNA: TGTGCTCTCGGGTCACGGTTAAAGGGACAACTACTGGGGGCGTACACCGATAAACTCATCTTT. The genes are TRDV1 and TRDJ1; 8 nucleotides match TRDD3. Germline V gene lookup returns CDR1 TSWWSYY and CDR2 QGS. The CDR3 runs 21 residues. With V trimmed by 9 bases and J by 0 bases, 27 bases remained unmatched.

As concerns this clone: TCRdb's listed protein matches a much larger clone and diverges from this DNA's translation at residue 4, likely through a read error; the protein shown comes from the DNA. The CDR3 nucleotides are TGTGCTCTGGCACCCCGTAGATGGGGATACGCGGGCGATAAACTCATCTTT. Its protein is CALAPRRWGYAGDKLIF. The chain couples TRDV1 to TRDJ1; 9 positions agree with TRDD3. This CDR3 has 17 amino acids. V lost 9 bases to trimming and J lost 4 bases; unmatched junction nucleotides: 18. Germline values: CDR1 TSWWSYY, CDR2 QGS.

As concerns this clone: The TCRdb protein comes from a much larger clone and disagrees with this DNA's translation at residue 19, likely due to a read error; the protein given here is derived from the DNA. The genes are TRDV1 and TRDJ1, with unresolved D. TCRdb carries no J gene annotation; the J gene was assigned here by matching the DNA with germline. Per germline, CDR1 TSWWSYY and CDR2 QGS. This CDR3 contains 23 residues. In DNA form, the CDR3 reads TGTGCTCTTGGGGAACTAGCATCCACTTACCGGCTTTACGTCTGGACGTACACCGGTAAACTCATCTTT. Residues: CALGELASTYRLYVWTYTGKLIF.

This clone was detected only a few times. The protein in TCRdb stems from a much larger clone and differs at residue 12 from this DNA's translation, likely a read error; here the protein is translated from the DNA. V gene TRDV1 combines with J gene TRDJ1; D is possibly TRDD3 (5 bases). The J gene, not given by TCRdb, was assigned here from a germline match of the nucleotide sequence. CDR1 is TSWWSYY and CDR2 is QGS in the germline V gene. The CDR3 has 18 amino acids. With 4 bases removed from V and 1 base from J, the gap between germline ends came to 22 bases. CDR3 in amino acids: CALGAILRGRPCTDKLIF. CDR3 in DNA: TGTGCTCTTGGGGCCATACTGAGGGGAAGACCGTGCACCGATAAACTCATCTTT.

This clone has only a few counts. A far larger clone is one nucleotide away, so this likely arose from a read error. Distinct nucleotide sequences in the sample also encode this CDR3. In DNA form, the CDR3 reads TGTGCTCTTGGGAAAATAAGTGGAGGGTGGCGGTACACCGATAAACTCATCTTT. It is translated as CALGKISGGWRYTDKLIF. The chain employs TRDV1 and TRDJ1, with D perhaps matching TRDD1 (5 bases). Germline V gene data show CDR1 as TSWWSYY and CDR2 as QGS. Between the trimmed V and J ends, which lost 5 bases and 0 bases, there was a span of 22 bases. The CDR3 runs 18 residues.

On this clone: The amino acid sequence in TCRdb belongs to a much larger clone and departs from this DNA's translation at residue 4, likely a sequencing read error; the sequence shown is translated from the DNA. This chain connects TRDV1 to TRDJ1; 11 bases line up with TRDD3. The CDR3 runs to 19 residues. CDR1 is TSWWSYY, CDR2 QGS, per germline. With V trimmed by 7 bases and J by 2 bases, 18 bases remained unmatched. CDR3 DNA: TGTGCTCTTGACCCTTCTCACCGGGGGTACTGGGGGATAACCGATAAACTCATCTTT. As protein: CALDPSHRGYWGITDKLIF.

Notes on this clone: TCRdb's protein for this DNA is that of a much larger clone and differs from the translation at residue 11, likely a read error; the protein shown is the DNA translation. This rearrangement joins TRDV3 to TRDJ1; the match to TRDD3 covers 7 bases. The CDR3 has 18 residues. V was pared by 0 bases and J by 0 bases, with 16 bases of the junction left unmatched. CDR1 TVYSNPD and CDR2 GDNSRS come from the germline V gene (reference sequence). DNA of the CDR3: TGTGCCTTTAGGGGTCCCTCAAGGGATACTCCCCACACCGATAAACTCATCTTT. It codes for CAFRGPSRDTPHTDKLIF.

This clone showed up just a few times. TCRdb assigns this DNA the protein of a much larger clone, which departs from its translation at residue 11; this likely reflects a read error, and the protein shown comes from translating the DNA. This chain connects TRDV1 to TRDJ1; possibly TRDD3 for D (7 bases). TCRdb lists no J gene, so it was determined here by aligning the DNA to germline. The germline CDR1 and CDR2 sequences are TSWWSYY and QGS. CDR3 length: 21 amino acids. Trimming removed 3 bases from V and 0 bases from J, with 29 bases in between. The CDR3 sequence: CALGELCSYNPWGFYTDKLIF. The CDR3 region has the DNA TGTGCTCTTGGGGAGCTTTGCTCCTACAATCCCTGGGGGTTCTACACCGATAAACTCATCTTT.

This clone was observed many times. It differs at one base from a far larger clone, so likely a read error. Different DNA sequences within this sample yield the same CDR3. V usage is TRDV1 and J usage is TRDJ1; TRDD3 agrees at 11 bases. CDR1 TSWWSYY and CDR2 QGS come from the germline V gene. Trimming took 3 bases from V and 0 from J; bases not matched to a gene: 27. CDR3 size: 24 residues. This CDR3 reads CALGDLPRVDALGDTERNTDKLIF. The CDR3 nucleotides read TGTGCTCTTGGGGATCTTCCTAGGGTCGATGCGCTGGGGGATACCGAGCGCAACACCGATAAACTCATCTTT.

This clone was counted a few times. The protein recorded in TCRdb matches a much larger clone and deviates from this DNA's translation at residue 20, suggesting a read error; the protein here is obtained by translating the DNA. With the J gene uncalled, the V gene is TRDV2; the table's D call, TRDD3, was not checked against the DNA. CDR1 GEAIGNYY and CDR2 EKD come from the germline V gene. The CDR3 runs 21 residues. The CDR3 region has the DNA TGTGCCTGTGACACCGATGACGGGGGGTGGATCGACCCCCCCGACGCCGATAAACTCACCTTT. Its protein is CACDTDDGGWIDPPDADKLTF.

Concerning this clone itself: TCRdb has a much larger clone's protein, which differs at residue 13 from the translation of this DNA, likely because of a read error; what is shown is the protein translated from the DNA. The chain employs TRDV1 and TRDJ1; D is perhaps TRDD3 (5 bases). Trimming pared 0 bases from V and 0 bases from J, leaving 47 bases between. The length of the CDR3 is 28 residues. Germline-derived CDR1 and CDR2 are TSWWSYY and QGS. The CDR3 bases are TGTGCTCTTGGGGAACTTGCCCGAAAAGGGCTTGGGCGATACCCCCTCGATTCCGGTACCCTTTACACCGATAAACTCATCTTT. As protein: CALGELARKGLGRYPLDSGTLYTDKLIF.

Worth noting for this clone: TCRdb lists the protein of a much larger clone for this DNA, which differs at residue 6, so this is likely a read error; the protein given here is translated from the DNA itself. The rearrangement uses TRDV1 and TRDJ1; D ambiguous. Between the trimmed V and J ends, which lost 2 bases and 6 bases, there was a span of 7 bases. Germline V gene lookup returns CDR1 TSWWSYY and CDR2 QGS. This CDR3 spans 12 amino acids. CDR3 DNA: TGTGCTCTTGGGGAATCAGCGCATAAACTCATCTTT. Protein sequence: CALGESAHKLIF.

There are a few counts of this clone. A far larger clone differs by one base, so this is likely a read error. Other DNA sequences of this sample code for an identical CDR3. This chain joins TRDV1 and TRDJ1; TRDD3 matches 10 bases. The CDR3 runs 21 residues. Germline assignment: CDR1 TSWWSYY and CDR2 QGS. The CDR3: CALGGPTGTGGSLSYTDKLIF. The DNA of the CDR3 is TGTGCCCTTGGGGGGCCTACGGGTACTGGGGGATCACTCTCTTACACCGATAAACTCATCTTT.

This clone was recorded many times. The mismatch at residue 20 between this DNA's translation and the TCRdb protein of a much larger clone likely reflects a read error; the protein shown is translated from the DNA. V is TRDV1 and J is TRDJ1; 8 bases line up with TRDD3. Germline loops: CDR1 TSWWSYY, CDR2 QGS. This CDR3 has 22 amino acids. The CDR3: CALGVNPPSDDQCGIRTDKPIF. The CDR3 DNA follows: TGTGCTCTTGGTGTAAACCCGCCTTCCGACGACCAATGTGGGATACGCACCGATAAACCCATCTTT.

This clone appeared a few times. A far larger clone is one nucleotide away, so this likely arose from a read error. This CDR3 is also generated by other DNA sequences in the sample. The rearrangement uses TRDV1 and TRDJ1; D could derive from TRDD2 or TRDD3 (8 bases each). Because TCRdb records no J gene, it was assigned here through a match of the DNA to germline. Deletions cut 3 bases from V and 2 bases from J, with 46 bases between. This CDR3 contains 26 residues. Germline lookup yields CDR1 TSWWSYY and CDR2 QGS. The CDR3 is CALGDTTSGSHFLRFKLGVSTDKLIF. For the CDR3, the DNA is TGTGCTCTTGGGGATACTACTTCGGGGAGCCACTTCCTACGTTTTAAACTGGGGGTCTCTACCGATAAACTCATCTTT.